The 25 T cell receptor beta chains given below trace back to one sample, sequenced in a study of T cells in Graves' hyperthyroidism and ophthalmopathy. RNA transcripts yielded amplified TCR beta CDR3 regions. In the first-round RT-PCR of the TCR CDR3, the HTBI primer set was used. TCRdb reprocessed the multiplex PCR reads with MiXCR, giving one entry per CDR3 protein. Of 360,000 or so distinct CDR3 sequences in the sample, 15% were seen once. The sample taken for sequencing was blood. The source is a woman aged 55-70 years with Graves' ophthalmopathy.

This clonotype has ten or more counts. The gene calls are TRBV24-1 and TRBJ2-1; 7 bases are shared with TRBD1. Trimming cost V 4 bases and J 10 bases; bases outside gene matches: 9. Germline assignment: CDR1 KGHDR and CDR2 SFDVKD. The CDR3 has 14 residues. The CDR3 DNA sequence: TGTGCCACCAGTGAGCTGACGACAGGGACGGAGCAGTTCTTC. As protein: CATSELTTGTEQFF.

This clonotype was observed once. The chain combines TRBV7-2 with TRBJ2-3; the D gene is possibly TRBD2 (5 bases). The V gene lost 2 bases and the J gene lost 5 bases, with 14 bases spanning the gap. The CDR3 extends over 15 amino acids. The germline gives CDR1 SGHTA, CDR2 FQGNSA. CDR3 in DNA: TGTGCCAGCAGCTTACAGCGGCCCCCGGGAGATACGCAGTATTTT. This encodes CASSLQRPPGDTQYF. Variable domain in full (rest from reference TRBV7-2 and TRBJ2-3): GAGVSQSPSNKVTEKGKDVELRCDPISGHTALYWYRQSLGQGLEFLIYFQGNSAPDKSGLPSDRFSAERTGGSVSTLTIQRTQQEDSAVYLCASSLQRPPGDTQYFGPGTRLTVL.

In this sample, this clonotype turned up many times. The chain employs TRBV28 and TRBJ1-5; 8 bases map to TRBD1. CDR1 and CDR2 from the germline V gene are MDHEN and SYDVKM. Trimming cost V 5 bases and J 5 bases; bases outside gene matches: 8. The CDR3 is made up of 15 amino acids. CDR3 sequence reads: CASSTQDRDHQPQHF. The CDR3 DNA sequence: TGTGCCAGCAGTACTCAGGACAGGGACCATCAGCCCCAGCATTTT.

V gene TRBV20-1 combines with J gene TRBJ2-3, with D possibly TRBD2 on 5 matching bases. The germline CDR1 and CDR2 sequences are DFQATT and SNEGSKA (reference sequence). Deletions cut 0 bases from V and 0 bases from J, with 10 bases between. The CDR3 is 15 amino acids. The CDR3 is CSARDVTRSTDTQYF. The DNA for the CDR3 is TGCAGTGCTAGAGATGTAACTAGGAGCACAGATACGCAGTATTTT.

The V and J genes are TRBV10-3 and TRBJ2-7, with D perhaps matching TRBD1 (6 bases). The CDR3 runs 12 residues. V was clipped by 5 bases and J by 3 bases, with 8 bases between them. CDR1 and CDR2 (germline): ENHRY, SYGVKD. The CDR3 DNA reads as TGTGCCATCAGTACAGGGTTCTACGAGCAGTACTTC. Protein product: CAISTGFYEQYF.

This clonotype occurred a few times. CDR3 in DNA: TGTGCCAGCAGCTTAGGTGTAGTTAACCCAGTCAGAGATGCCGACTACACCTTC. It translates to CASSLGVVNPVRDADYTF. The chain is built from TRBV11-2 and TRBJ1-2; D call uncertain. CDR1 and CDR2 (germline): SGHAT, FQNNGV. CDR3 length: 18 residues. V lost 1 base and J 10 bases, leaving 28 bases between the germline ends.

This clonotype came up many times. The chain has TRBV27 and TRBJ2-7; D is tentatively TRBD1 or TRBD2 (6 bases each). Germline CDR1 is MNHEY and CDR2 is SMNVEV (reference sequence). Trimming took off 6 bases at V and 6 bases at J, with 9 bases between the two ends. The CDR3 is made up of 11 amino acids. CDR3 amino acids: CASSWGAEQYF. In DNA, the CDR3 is TGTGCCAGCAGCTGGGGGGCCGAGCAGTACTTC.

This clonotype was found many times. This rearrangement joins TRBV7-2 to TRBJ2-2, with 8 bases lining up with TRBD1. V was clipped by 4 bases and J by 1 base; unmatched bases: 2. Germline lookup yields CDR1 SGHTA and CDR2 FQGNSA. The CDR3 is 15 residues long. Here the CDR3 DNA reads TGTGCCAGCAGCTGGGGGACAGGGAACACCGGGGAGCTGTTTTTT. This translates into CASSWGTGNTGELFF. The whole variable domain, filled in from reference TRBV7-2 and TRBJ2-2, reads GAGVSQSPSNKVTEKGKDVELRCDPISGHTALYWYRQSLGQGLEFLIYFQGNSAPDKSGLPSDRFSAERTGGSVSTLTIQRTQQEDSAVYLCASSWGTGNTGELFFGEGSRLTVL.

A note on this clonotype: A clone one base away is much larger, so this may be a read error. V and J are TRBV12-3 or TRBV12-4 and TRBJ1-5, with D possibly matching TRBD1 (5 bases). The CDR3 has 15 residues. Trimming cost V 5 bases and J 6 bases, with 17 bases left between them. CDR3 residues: CASSQQGRGSQPQHF. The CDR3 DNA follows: TGTGCCAGCAGTCAACAAGGACGGGGGAGTCAGCCCCAGCATTTT.

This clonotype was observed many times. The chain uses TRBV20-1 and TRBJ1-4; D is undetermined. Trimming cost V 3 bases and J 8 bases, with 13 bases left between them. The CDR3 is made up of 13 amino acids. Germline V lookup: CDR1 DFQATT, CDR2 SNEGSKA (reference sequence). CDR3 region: CSARSGVGEKLFF. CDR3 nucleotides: TGCAGTGCTAGGTCTGGGGTCGGCGAAAAACTGTTTTTT.

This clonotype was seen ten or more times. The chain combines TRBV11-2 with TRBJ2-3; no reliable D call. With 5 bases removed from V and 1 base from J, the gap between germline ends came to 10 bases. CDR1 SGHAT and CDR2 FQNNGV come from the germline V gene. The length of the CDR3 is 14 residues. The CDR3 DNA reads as TGTGCCAGCAGCGACCCCGTGGGCACAGATACGCAGTATTTT. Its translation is CASSDPVGTDTQYF. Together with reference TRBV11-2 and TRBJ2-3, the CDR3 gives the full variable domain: EAGVAQSPRYKIIEKRQSVAFWCNPISGHATLYWYQQILGQGPKLLIQFQNNGVVDDSQLPKDRFSAERLKGVDSTLKIQPAKLEDSAVYLCASSDPVGTDTQYFGPGTRLTVL.

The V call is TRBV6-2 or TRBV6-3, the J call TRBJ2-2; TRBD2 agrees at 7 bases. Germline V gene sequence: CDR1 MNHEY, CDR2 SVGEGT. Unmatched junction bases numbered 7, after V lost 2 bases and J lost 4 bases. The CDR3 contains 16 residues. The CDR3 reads CASSYPWEGPTGELFF. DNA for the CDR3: TGTGCCAGCAGTTACCCGTGGGAGGGCCCCACCGGGGAGCTGTTTTTT.

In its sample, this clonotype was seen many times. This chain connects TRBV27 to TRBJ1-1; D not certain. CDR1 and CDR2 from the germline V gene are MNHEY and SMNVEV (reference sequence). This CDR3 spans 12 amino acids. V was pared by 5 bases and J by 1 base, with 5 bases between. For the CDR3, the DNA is TGTGCCAGCAGTGACCCGAACACTGAAGCTTTCTTT. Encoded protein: CASSDPNTEAFF.

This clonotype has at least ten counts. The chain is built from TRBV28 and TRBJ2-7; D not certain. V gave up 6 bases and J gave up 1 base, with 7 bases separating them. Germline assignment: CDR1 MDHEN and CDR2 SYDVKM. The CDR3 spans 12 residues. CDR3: CASRQRSYEQYF. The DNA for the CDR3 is TGTGCCAGCAGACAACGATCCTACGAGCAGTACTTC.

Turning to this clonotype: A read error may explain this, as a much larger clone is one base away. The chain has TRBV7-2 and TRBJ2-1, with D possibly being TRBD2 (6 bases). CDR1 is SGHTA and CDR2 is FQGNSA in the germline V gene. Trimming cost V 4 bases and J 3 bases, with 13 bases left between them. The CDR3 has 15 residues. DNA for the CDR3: TGTGCCAGCAGCTCCGGGACTTGGAACTACAATGAGCAGTTCTTC. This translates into CASSSGTWNYNEQFF.

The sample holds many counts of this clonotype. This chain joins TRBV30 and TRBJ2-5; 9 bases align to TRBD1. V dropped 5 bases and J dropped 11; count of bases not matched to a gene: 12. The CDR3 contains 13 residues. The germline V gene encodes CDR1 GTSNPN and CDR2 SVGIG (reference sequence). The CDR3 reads CAWGRDRAKVQYF. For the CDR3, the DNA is TGTGCCTGGGGCCGGGACAGGGCTAAGGTTCAGTACTTC.

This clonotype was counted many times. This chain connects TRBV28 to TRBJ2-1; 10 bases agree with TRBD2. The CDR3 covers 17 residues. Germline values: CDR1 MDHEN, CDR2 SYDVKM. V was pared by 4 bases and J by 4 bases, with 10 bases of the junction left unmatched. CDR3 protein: CASSYTPRTSGYNEQFF. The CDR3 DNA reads TGTGCCAGCAGTTATACCCCTCGGACTAGCGGATACAATGAGCAGTTCTTC. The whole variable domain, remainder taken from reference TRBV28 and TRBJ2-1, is DVKVTQSSRYLVKRTGEKVFLECVQDMDHENMFWYRQDPGLGLRLIYFSYDVKMKEKGDIPEGYSVSREKKERFSLILESASTNQTSMYLCASSYTPRTSGYNEQFFGPGTRLTVL.

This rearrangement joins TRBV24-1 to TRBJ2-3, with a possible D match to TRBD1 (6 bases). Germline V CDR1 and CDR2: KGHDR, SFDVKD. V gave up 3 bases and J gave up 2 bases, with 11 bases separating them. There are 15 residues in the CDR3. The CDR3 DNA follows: TGTGCCACCAGTGATCCCGGACAGACCACAGATACGCAGTATTTT. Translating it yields CATSDPGQTTDTQYF.

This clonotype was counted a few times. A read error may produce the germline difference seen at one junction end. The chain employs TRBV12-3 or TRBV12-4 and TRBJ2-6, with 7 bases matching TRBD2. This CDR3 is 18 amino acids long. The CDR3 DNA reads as TGTGCCGGCAGTTTACATTATCTAGCGGAGGCAGGGGCCAACGTCCTGACTTTC. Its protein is CAGSLHYLAEAGANVLTF.

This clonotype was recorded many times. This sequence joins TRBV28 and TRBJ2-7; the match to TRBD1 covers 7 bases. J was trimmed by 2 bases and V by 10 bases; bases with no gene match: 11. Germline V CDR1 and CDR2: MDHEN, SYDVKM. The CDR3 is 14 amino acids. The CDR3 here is CATNSGTVPYEQYF. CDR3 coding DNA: TGTGCCACCAACTCCGGGACAGTCCCCTACGAGCAGTACTTC.

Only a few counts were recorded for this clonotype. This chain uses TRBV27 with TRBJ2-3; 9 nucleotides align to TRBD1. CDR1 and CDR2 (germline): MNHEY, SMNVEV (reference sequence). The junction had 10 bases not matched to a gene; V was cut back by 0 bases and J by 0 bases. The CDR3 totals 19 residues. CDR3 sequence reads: CASSLSETGGRSSTDTQYF. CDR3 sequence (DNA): TGTGCCAGCAGTTTATCGGAGACAGGGGGTCGCAGTAGCACAGATACGCAGTATTTT.

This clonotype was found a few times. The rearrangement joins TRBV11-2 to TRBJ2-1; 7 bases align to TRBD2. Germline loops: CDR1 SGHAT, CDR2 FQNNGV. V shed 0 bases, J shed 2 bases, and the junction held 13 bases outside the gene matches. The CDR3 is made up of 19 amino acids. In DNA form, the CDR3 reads TGTGCCAGCAGCTTAGACGCGAGACTAGCTACCCGAACCTACAATGAGCAGTTCTTC. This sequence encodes CASSLDARLATRTYNEQFF.

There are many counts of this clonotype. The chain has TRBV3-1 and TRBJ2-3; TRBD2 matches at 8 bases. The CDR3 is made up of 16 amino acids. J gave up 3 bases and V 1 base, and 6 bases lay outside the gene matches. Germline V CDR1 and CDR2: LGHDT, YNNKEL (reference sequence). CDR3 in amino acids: CASSQGTSRKTDTQYF. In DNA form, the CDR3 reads TGTGCCAGCAGCCAAGGGACTAGCCGTAAAACAGATACGCAGTATTTT.

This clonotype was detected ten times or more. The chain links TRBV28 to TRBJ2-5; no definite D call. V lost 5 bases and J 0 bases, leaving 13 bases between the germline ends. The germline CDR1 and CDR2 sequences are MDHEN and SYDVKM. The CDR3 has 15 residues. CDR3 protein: CASSPGDDHQETQYF. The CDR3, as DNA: TGTGCCAGCAGTCCTGGTGACGACCACCAAGAGACCCAGTACTTC.

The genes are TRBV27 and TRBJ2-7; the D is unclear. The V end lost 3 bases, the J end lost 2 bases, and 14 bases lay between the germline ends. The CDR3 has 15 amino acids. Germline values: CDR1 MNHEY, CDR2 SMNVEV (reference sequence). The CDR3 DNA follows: TGTGCCAGCAGTTTCCCGTCAGGACCTACCTACGAGCAGTACTTC. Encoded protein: CASSFPSGPTYEQYF.